This TCR beta chain was captured in a study of T cell repertoires in cytomegalovirus infection. Study overall: CMV infection and matching HLA type were both indicated by public TCR beta signatures. General study findings and limits: There were carriers of CMV plus the relevant HLA, and cumulative public TCR beta family frequency identified them. The ex vivo response was dominated by HLA-C-restricted CMV-specific TCR beta clonotypes.

MiXCR, applied by TCRdb to the reads, yields one record per CDR3 protein. This table has about 740,000 distinct CDR3 sequences, approximately 34% appearing once. Trimming cost V 1 base and J 4 bases; bases outside gene matches: 13. CDR3 size: 17 residues. Germline V lookup: CDR1 SEHNR, CDR2 FQNEAQ (reference sequence). Concerning this clonotype: As yet, its antigen is unknown.

Sequencing was performed on PBMCs. The chain employs TRBV7-9 and TRBJ2-7; 7 nucleotides agree with TRBD1. The clonotype was recovered from a human donor in good health (CMV status not recorded). Some clones in this sample may be carry-over from other donors' samples. CDR3 in DNA: TGTGCCAGCAGCTTAGGGGTCTGGGACAGCTATCAATACGAGCAGTACTTC. It specifies CASSLGVWDSYQYEQYF. The entire variable domain, with the rest obtained from reference TRBV7-9 and TRBJ2-7, is as follows: DTGVSQNPRHKITKRGQNVTFRCDPISEHNRLYWYRQTLGQGPEFLTYFQNEAQLEKSRLLSDRFSAERPKGSFSTLEIQRTEQGDSAMYLCASSLGVWDSYQYEQYFGPGTRLTVT.